This T cell receptor (beta chain) comes out of a study of shared clonotypes between healthy human individuals (dated by TCRdb to 2020 to 2022). About the investigation overall: The cohort comprised a couple of women and a few men aged 18 to 49 years. For each donor, three plates each were used for CD4 naive and CD4 memory, two plates were used for CD8 naive, and one plate was used for CD8 memory. The study deeply sequenced blood TCR repertoires of about 5 healthy adults to estimate repertoire size and the extent of clonotype sharing between individuals. To increase sequencing depth and limit assay-specific biases, TCR repertoire library preparation and sequencing were carried out by different laboratories using diverse techniques. Each donor's leukapheresis produced roughly between about 0.8 and 8.9 billion PBMCs. Findings and caveats that apply to the study as a whole: Higher generation probabilities were observed for clonotypes shared by all four sorted-subset donors than for non-shared clonotypes. About 5% of naive CD4, 3.5% of naive CD8, approximately 2.2% of memory CD4, and around 0.42% of memory CD8 clonotypes were shared across four donors. The small number of donors limited the genetic and exposure-history diversity represented. Larger estimated clonotype richness was generally found for naive subsets than for memory subsets. Even with the large sequencing depth, rarefaction of the sorted-subset datasets indicated that sequencing was incomplete. Based on pairwise subsampling, the degree of clonotype sharing among donors was expected to be affected by sequencing depth. Sampling was limited to blood, and TCR repertoires in tissue likely differ from TCR repertoires in blood.

Remarks on this clone: Its binding antigen is unknown. No base quality values were provided; no much bigger clone lies one nucleotide off. The sample contains more than one DNA sequence encoding this CDR3.

Using the deep immunoSEQ assay, multiplex PCR amplified TCR CDR3 regions from genomic DNA. Extracted genomic DNA from each cell subset was distributed evenly across all wells of several immunoSEQ 96-well plates, and each plate was treated as a replicate. For sorted subsets, 200 to 250 ng genomic DNA, equal to tens of thousands of T cell genomes, was loaded into each replicate PCR. Purified libraries were measured with a Qubit 3.0 fluorometer, size-checked on a Bioanalyzer 2100, and measured again with the KAPA Library Quantification kit. Every immunoSEQ 96-well plate was sequenced on a dedicated single-read 150-cycle Illumina NextSeq 550 flow cell. As for how the authors treated the data: Because only junctional sequences without quality scores were contained in the immunoSEQ output, filtering matching that applied to full-length reads could not be performed. Sequences were annotated with PyIR, a Python wrapper for IgBLAST v1.9, and V/J genes and CDR3 were assigned using IMGT germline references. Reads were removed for weak V/J assignments (E-value above 1e-6), missing CDR3, stop codons, out-of-frame junctions, or ambiguous translated residues. V3J clonotypes were defined as sequences sharing an identical inferred V gene, J gene, and CDR3 amino acid sequence. The percentage overlap between two repertoires was calculated by dividing the number of shared unique clonotypes by the size of the smaller repertoire. Repertoire richness was assessed with RTK rarefaction, the Chao1 estimator, and Recon v2.1 estimates of unobserved clonotypes. Generation probabilities were computed with OLGA for all TCRbeta clonotypes obtained by the gDNA method from a few donors. TCRdb mirrors the immuneACCESS table, restricted to in-frame sequences. Some clones are absent from its copies; in checked studies, under half trace to an unresolved V gene, and the reason for the others is unknown. Clonal size and the V and J genes are those of that table, whereas D and trimming came from the DNA. In this sample the table shows more than 2,000,000 clones, around 90% of which occur a single time. Over 0.12% of the sample goes to the ten largest clones.

The donors were healthy, HIV-negative adults with no recently reported acute infections or vaccinations. Every donor was a Caucasian adult residing in Nashville, Tennessee, USA. CD4+ T cells were enriched by magnetic negative selection; naive cells were then positively selected on CD45RA, and the negative fraction formed the memory subset. Blood was collected by leukapheresis, and PBMCs were isolated by Ficoll-Histopaque density gradient centrifugation and then cryopreserved in liquid nitrogen vapor phase. Analytical flow cytometry was used to check the purity and quantity of each magnetically sorted T cell population. Genomic DNA was isolated from each sorted fraction and quantified by UV absorbance on a Nanodrop 2000c. The receptor comes from a man younger than 35 in good health. Sequencing input: naive CD4+ T cells sorted from blood. The intended sense of this specimen's cell subset or site label: CD45RA+ positively selected.

The CDR3 region reads CASRRQGGETQYF. The base sequence is TGTGCCAGCAGACGACAGGGGGGAGAGACCCAGTACTTC. Recombination connected TRBV2 to TRBJ2-5; the central 9 bases match TRBD1. V lost 6 bases and J lost 4 bases, and the count of bases not matched to a germline gene is 3. CDR3 length: 13 amino acids, cysteine to phenylalanine. CDR3 DNA is the only sequence kept; it has 39 bases, read in frame from the first base. Reading the germline V gene gives CDR1 SNHLY and CDR2 FYNNEI.